The clone carrying this T cell receptor beta chain was found once. The antigen is not known. Trimming took off 8 bases at V and 10 bases at J, with 24 bases between the two ends. CDR1 and CDR2 (germline): SNHLY, FYNNEI. The CDR3 extends over 15 amino acids. The data derive from a study of CD8 T cells in Susac syndrome. Study-level findings and limits: In its TCR sequencing and HLA analysis, the study acknowledged that the number of individuals was relatively small.

Reverse transcription of about 0.45 to 1 ug RNA was carried out with random hexamers. MiXCR, applied by TCRdb to the immunoSEQ multiplex PCR reads, yields one record per CDR3 protein. This table has hundreds of thousands of distinct CDR3 sequences, 85% appearing once. This sequence was found in a human donor with multiple sclerosis. The chain couples TRBV2 to TRBJ2-1; a weak D match, TRBD2 (5 bases). Sequencing was carried out using CD8+ T cells from PBMCs. CDR3 sequence (DNA): TGTGCCAGCGTCGAGGAGAGAGGGAATCAATACGAGCAGTTCTTC. Its translation: CASVEERGNQYEQFF.